Shown below are 18 T cell receptor beta chains from a single sample sequenced in a study of shared clonotypes between healthy human individuals. Generated by immunoSEQ multiplex PCR, the TCRdb table keeps only in-frame clones and is missing some. The sample holds more than 400,000 clones; around 96% are singletons and the top ten take 0.05% to 0.07%. Sequences were obtained from naive CD4+ T cells sorted from blood. Subset specified: CD45RA+ positively selected. Receptors originate from a woman in her 30s in good health.

J is TRBJ1-1 and V is TRBV28; 7 nucleotides agree with TRBD1. The trim removed 2 bases at V and 8 bases at J, leaving 11 bases unmatched. Germline V lookup: CDR1 MDHEN, CDR2 SYDVKM. The CDR3 is made up of 15 amino acids. The CDR3 bases are TGTGCCAGCAGTTTACCCGGGACAGTTAGGAAAGAAGCTTTCTTT. It translates to CASSLPGTVRKEAFF.

The V and J genes are TRBV4-2 and TRBJ2-7, with TRBD2 identical over 12 bases. The CDR3 covers 17 residues. With 0 bases clipped from V and 6 bases from J, the junction kept 9 bases outside the gene matches. The germline CDR1 and CDR2 sequences are LGHNA and YNFKEQ. CDR3 loop: CASSQDLTTSGSREQYF. The CDR3 nucleotides are TGTGCCAGCAGCCAAGATTTAACGACTAGCGGGAGTCGCGAGCAGTACTTC.

The chain combines TRBV5-5 with TRBJ2-7; possibly TRBD1 for D (5 bases). Trimming removed 2 bases at V and 1 base at J, with 10 bases between. Germline values: CDR1 SGHKS, CDR2 YYEKEE (reference sequence). The CDR3 sequence is 14 residues long. This chain's CDR3 is CASSFLDTSYEQYF. CDR3 nucleotides: TGTGCCAGCAGCTTTCTGGACACTTCCTACGAGCAGTACTTC. The variable domain in full, completed from reference TRBV5-5 and TRBJ2-7, reads DAGVTQSPTHLIKTRGQQVTLRCSPISGHKSVSWYQQVLGQGPQFIFQYYEKEERGRGNFPDRFSARQFPNYSSELNVNALLLGDSALYLCASSFLDTSYEQYFGPGTRLTVT.

The chain employs TRBV18 and TRBJ2-7, with D perhaps TRBD1 (6 bases). In germline, CDR1 is KGHSH, CDR2 LQKENI. There are 16 residues in the CDR3. The V end was cut by 0 bases, the J end by 7 bases, with 19 bases between. CDR3 sequence: CASSPPSGQPEREQYF. In nucleotides, the CDR3 is TGTGCCAGCTCACCACCGAGCGGACAGCCCGAGAGGGAGCAGTACTTC.

The V call is TRBV4-2, the J call TRBJ2-7; TRBD1 agrees at 9 bases. J lost 4 bases, V lost 3 bases, and 7 bases had no gene match. The CDR3 length is 15 residues. Germline V CDR1 and CDR2: LGHNA, YNFKEQ. CDR3 DNA: TGTGCCAGCAGCCAGGTCACAGGGGGCGGGTACGAGCAGTACTTC. This encodes CASSQVTGGGYEQYF.

This clone was seen a handful of times. The chain recombines TRBV4-2 with TRBJ2-2; TRBD2 agrees at 9 bases. CDR1 and CDR2 from the germline V gene are LGHNA and YNFKEQ. The CDR3 runs to 15 residues. J gave up 6 bases and V 6 bases, and 8 bases lay outside the gene matches. The CDR3 region is CASSLAGVVSGELFF. CDR3 in DNA: TGTGCCAGCAGTTTAGCGGGAGTGGTATCCGGGGAGCTGTTTTTT.

This sequence joins TRBV4-2 and TRBJ2-2; TRBD2 matches at 8 bases. This CDR3 has 18 residues. The V gene end was trimmed by 4 bases and the J gene end by 3 bases; junction bases not matched to a gene: 13. Germline V CDR1 and CDR2: LGHNA, YNFKEQ. The CDR3 protein is CASSPLGSGSPHTGELFF. For the CDR3, the DNA is TGTGCCAGCAGCCCCCTAGGGAGCGGGAGTCCGCACACCGGGGAGCTGTTTTTT.

This clone was recorded once. This sequence joins TRBV11-2 and TRBJ2-7; 8 positions match TRBD1. Trimming cost V 6 bases and J 0 bases; bases outside gene matches: 7. Germline assignment: CDR1 SGHAT and CDR2 FQNNGV. CDR3 length equals 15 residues. CDR3 nucleotide sequence: TGTGCCAGCAGGGCTCCGGGACAGGCCTCCTACGAGCAGTACTTC. Encoded protein: CASRAPGQASYEQYF. Together with reference TRBV11-2 and TRBJ2-7, the CDR3 gives the full variable domain: EAGVAQSPRYKIIEKRQSVAFWCNPISGHATLYWYQQILGQGPKLLIQFQNNGVVDDSQLPKDRFSAERLKGVDSTLKIQPAKLEDSAVYLCASRAPGQASYEQYFGPGTRLTVT.

This sequence joins TRBV5-8 and TRBJ1-5, with no clear D. V lost 1 base and J 1 base, leaving 15 bases between the germline ends. Germline CDR1 reads SGHTS; CDR2 reads YDEGEE. The CDR3 extends over 17 amino acids. The DNA of the CDR3 is TGTGCCAGCAGCTTGTACCCAGGCTCCCCAAGCAATCAGCCCCAGCATTTT. It translates to CASSLYPGSPSNQPQHF.

The chain joins TRBV18 to TRBJ2-1; 9 bases line up with TRBD1. Trimming took 5 bases from V and 8 from J; bases not matched to a gene: 10. CDR1 and CDR2 (germline): KGHSH, LQKENI. The CDR3 is 15 amino acids. DNA of the CDR3: TGTGCCAGCTCAGAGGCCGGGACAGGGATCCATGAGCAGTTCTTC. The encoded protein is CASSEAGTGIHEQFF.

The chain combines TRBV5-1 with TRBJ2-7; D call uncertain. V lost 6 bases and J 1 base, leaving 11 bases between the germline ends. Per germline, CDR1 SGHRS and CDR2 YFSETQ. This CDR3 region has 13 residues. This CDR3 is CASTVDASYEQYF. The CDR3 DNA reads TGCGCCAGCACCGTTGACGCGTCCTACGAGCAGTACTTC.

Details on this clone: A junction boundary mismatches the germline segment, possibly from a read error. The chain links TRBV19 to TRBJ2-7; a weak D match, TRBD1 (6 bases). This CDR3 has 15 amino acids. Germline V lookup: CDR1 LNHDA, CDR2 SQIVND (reference sequence). CDR3 protein: CASSIEQGLTYEQYF. The CDR3 coding sequence is TGTGCCAGTAGCATAGAACAGGGTCTCACCTACGAGCAGTACTTC. Filled out from reference TRBV19 and TRBJ2-7, the complete variable domain reads DGGITQSPKYLFRKEGQNVTLSCEQNLNHDAMYWYRQDPGQGLRLIYYSQIVNDFQKGDIAEGYSVSREKKESFPLTVTSAQKNPTAFYLCASSIEQGLTYEQYFGPGTRLTVT.

This chain connects TRBV18 to TRBJ2-2; TRBD1 matches at 7 bases. The CDR3 length is 14 residues. J gave up 4 bases and V 6 bases, and 5 bases lay outside the gene matches. Germline loops: CDR1 KGHSH, CDR2 LQKENI. This CDR3 reads CASSRQGGTGELFF. The CDR3 DNA reads TGTGCCAGCTCGCGACAGGGCGGCACCGGGGAGCTGTTTTTT.

V gene TRBV7-9 combines with J gene TRBJ2-3, with 9 bases aligning to TRBD2. This CDR3 is built from 17 residues. Per the germline V gene, CDR1 is SEHNR and CDR2 is FQNEAQ (reference sequence). V lost 3 bases and J lost 1; bases outside the gene matches: 8. The CDR3 protein is CASSFPFSGSGTDTQYF. DNA for the CDR3: TGTGCCAGCAGCTTCCCATTTAGCGGGAGTGGCACAGATACGCAGTATTTT.

The rearrangement links TRBV7-2 to TRBJ2-1; D remains unclear. V lost 1 base, J lost 4 bases, and 8 bases lay in between. Germline loops: CDR1 SGHTA, CDR2 FQGNSA. The CDR3 runs 14 residues. CDR3 region: CASSLVNSYNEQFF. Written as DNA, the CDR3 is TGTGCCAGCAGCTTAGTTAATTCATACAATGAGCAGTTCTTC.

The V gene is TRBV19, the J gene TRBJ2-5; D is undetermined. This CDR3 contains 13 residues. The V end was cut by 2 bases, the J end by 1 base, with 5 bases between. Germline V lookup: CDR1 LNHDA, CDR2 SQIVND (reference sequence). Here the CDR3 reads CASSIISQETQYF. Written as DNA, the CDR3 is TGTGCCAGTAGTATAATCAGCCAAGAGACCCAGTACTTC.

This sequence joins TRBV5-1 and TRBJ2-5, with 7 bases matching TRBD2. J was trimmed by 4 bases and V by 0 bases; bases with no gene match: 9. CDR1 and CDR2 (germline): SGHRS, YFSETQ. This CDR3 comprises 16 residues. In nucleotides, the CDR3 is TGCGCCAGCAGCTTGGGTCGTTCGGGGGGACGAGAGACCCAGTACTTC. It specifies CASSLGRSGGRETQYF.

This chain links TRBV28 with TRBJ2-3; D gene uncertain. Germline V lookup: CDR1 MDHEN, CDR2 SYDVKM. Trimming took 7 bases from V and 4 from J, leaving 9 bases between them. The CDR3 has 12 amino acids. The CDR3: CASNRVSDTQYF. The CDR3 nucleotides are TGTGCCAGCAACCGGGTCTCAGATACGCAGTATTTT.